This T cell receptor (beta chain) was obtained from a study of T cell responses to AZD1222 COVID-19 vaccine. Findings of the study overall: Increases in Spike-specific TCR breadth and depth were seen after two AZD1222 doses.

The length of the CDR3 is 11 residues. V lost 5 bases and J lost 4, with 6 bases in between. The germline V gene encodes CDR1 SEHNR and CDR2 FQNEAQ (reference sequence). Concerning this clone itself: Its target is unknown. The same CDR3 can be traced to other DNA sequences in this sample.

Some clones are missing from TCRdb's copy, which holds only in-frame ones; the method was immunoSEQ multiplex PCR. The sample yields over 150,000 clones, around 88% seen once. Sequenced here: peripheral blood, sampled 28 days after the second AZD1222 dose. V is TRBV7-9 and J is TRBJ2-7; D is uncertain. The sequence derives from an adult who received the AZD1222 COVID-19 vaccine. The CDR3 loop reads CASSPSYEQYF. CDR3 bases: TGTGCCAGCAGCCCCTCGTACGAGCAGTACTTC.